Presented here are 10 T cell receptor beta chains from one specimen sequenced in a study of T cell responses to AZD1222 COVID-19 vaccine. Sequencing used immunoSEQ multiplex PCR; TCRdb keeps in-frame clones, though not all of them. The sample comprises 83,000 or so clones, approximately 88% of which are singletons, and around 4.5% rests with the top ten. Sequenced here: peripheral blood, sampled on day 0 of MenACWY control vaccination. The receptors derive from an adult in good health.

The chain combines TRBV27 with TRBJ2-6; D gene uncertain. Trimming pared 5 bases from V and 0 bases from J, leaving 8 bases between. The length of the CDR3 is 15 residues. Germline CDR1 and CDR2: MNHEY and SMNVEV (reference sequence). The CDR3, as DNA: TGTGCCAGCAGTACGAGAGTCTCTGGGGCCAACGTCCTGACTTTC. It yields the protein CASSTRVSGANVLTF. Full variable domain (rest looked up from reference TRBV27 and TRBJ2-6): EAQVTQNPRYLITVTGKKLTVTCSQNMNHEYMSWYRQDPGLGLRQIYYSMNVEVTDKGDVPEGYKVSRKEKRNFPLILESPSPNQTSLYFCASSTRVSGANVLTFGAGSRLTVL.

This clone was found a few times. This chain connects TRBV9 to TRBJ2-7, with D uncertain. V lost 0 bases, J lost 6 bases, and 10 bases lay in between. The CDR3 contains 13 residues. Germline CDR1 SGDLS, CDR2 YYNGEE. CDR3 nucleotides: TGTGCCAGCAGCGTAGTCCCACAAGGCGAGCAGTACTTC. Protein product: CASSVVPQGEQYF. The full variable domain, rest sourced from reference TRBV9 and TRBJ2-7, is DSGVTQTPKHLITATGQRVTLRCSPRSGDLSVYWYQQSLDQGLQFLIQYYNGEERAKGNILERFSAQQFPDLHSELNLSSLELGDSALYFCASSVVPQGEQYFGPGTRLTVT.

The chain carries TRBV6-5 and TRBJ2-1, with a possible D match to TRBD2 (6 bases). The CDR3 spans 16 residues. Germline loops: CDR1 MNHEY, CDR2 SVGAGI. V was pared by 0 bases and J by 0 bases, with 9 bases between. The CDR3 here is CASSYSLAHSYNEQFF. The CDR3 DNA is TGTGCCAGCAGTTACTCGCTAGCGCACTCCTACAATGAGCAGTTCTTC.

V is TRBV12-3 or TRBV12-4 and J is TRBJ2-7, with a possible D match to TRBD1 (6 bases). The CDR3 is 12 residues long. V gave up 6 bases and J gave up 7 bases, with 13 bases separating them. The CDR3 DNA sequence: TGTGCCAGCAGGGGGGCGGAACGGGAGCAGTACTTC. Its translation: CASRGAEREQYF.

The chain combines TRBV7-9 with TRBJ2-7; 8 bases fit TRBD1. The CDR3 runs 15 residues. After removal of 8 bases from V and 2 bases from J, the junction contained 11 bases not matched to a gene. Germline CDR1 SEHNR, CDR2 FQNEAQ (reference sequence). The CDR3 is CASGTTGGSTYEQYF. In DNA form, the CDR3 reads TGTGCCAGCGGAACAACAGGGGGTTCTACCTACGAGCAGTACTTC. The full variable domain, in which reference TRBV7-9 and TRBJ2-7 provide the parts outside the CDR3, is DTGVSQNPRHKITKRGQNVTFRCDPISEHNRLYWYRQTLGQGPEFLTYFQNEAQLEKSRLLSDRFSAERPKGSFSTLEIQRTEQGDSAMYLCASGTTGGSTYEQYFGPGTRLTVT.

This clone has more than one count but fewer than ten. For the CDR3, the DNA is TGTGCCAGCTCACCCCCTGACAGGGTCAGATCGTTCTTT. This gives the protein CASSPPDRVRSFF. V is TRBV18 and J is TRBJ1-1, with 7 positions matching TRBD1. This CDR3 is 13 amino acids long. In germline, CDR1 is KGHSH, CDR2 LQKENI. The trim removed 3 bases at V and 14 bases at J, leaving 12 bases unmatched.

The chain couples TRBV12-3 or TRBV12-4 to TRBJ2-4, with no clear D. This CDR3 spans 12 amino acids. Trimming cost V 2 bases and J 3 bases, with 2 bases left between them. CDR3 amino acids: CASSLFKNIQYF. The CDR3 nucleotides read TGTGCCAGCAGTTTATTCAAAAACATTCAGTACTTC.

In its sample, this clone was seen once. The chain couples TRBV28 to TRBJ1-3; 8 bases map to TRBD1. CDR1 and CDR2 (germline): MDHEN, SYDVKM. The CDR3 loop spans 15 amino acids. V lost 2 bases and J lost 5; bases outside the gene matches: 5. CDR3 nucleotides: TGTGCCAGCAGTTTAATCTCCAGGGGGCGAAACACCATATATTTT. Protein: CASSLISRGRNTIYF.

The chain uses TRBV7-9 and TRBJ2-7, with D possibly being TRBD2 (7 bases). CDR1 SEHNR and CDR2 FQNEAQ come from the germline V gene (reference sequence). Trimming took off 5 bases at V and 6 bases at J, with 20 bases between the two ends. The CDR3 length is 15 residues. CDR3 DNA sequence: TGTGCCAGCAGCCCCCCCCGGGGGGCGACACCCGAGCAGTACTTC. Translation: CASSPPRGATPEQYF.

This chain uses TRBV6-5 with TRBJ2-3, with 9 nucleotides matching TRBD2. Losses at the gene ends were 0 bases for V and 5 bases for J; bases not matched to a gene: 3. Germline CDR1 is MNHEY and CDR2 is SVGAGI. CDR3 length: 15 amino acids. CDR3: CASSYSGGRGDTQYF. The CDR3 bases are TGTGCCAGCAGTTACTCGGGCGGGAGGGGAGATACGCAGTATTTT.